The following is a TCR beta chain sequence with its context. The data derive from a study of blood T cell repertoires in COVID-19. Followed longitudinally, the Seattle patients had been enrolled during active infection. Sequencing was performed with immunoSEQ multiplex PCR; in TCRdb, only in-frame clones are kept and a portion is missing. The data hold around 190,000 clones, with roughly 79% observed a single time. Sequencing was done on a sample of peripheral blood. The sequence was collected from a woman aged 40 to 49 with COVID-19, enrolled during active disease.

CDR3 protein: CSVGGGPYNEQFF. CDR3 in DNA: TGCAGCGTTGGCGGGGGGCCCTACAATGAGCAGTTCTTC. This sequence joins TRBV29-1 and TRBJ2-1, with 8 bases identical to TRBD2. The CDR3 consists of 13 residues. Germline CDR1 and CDR2: SQVTM and ANQGSEA. After removal of 4 bases from V and 2 bases from J, the junction contained 1 base not matched to a gene.